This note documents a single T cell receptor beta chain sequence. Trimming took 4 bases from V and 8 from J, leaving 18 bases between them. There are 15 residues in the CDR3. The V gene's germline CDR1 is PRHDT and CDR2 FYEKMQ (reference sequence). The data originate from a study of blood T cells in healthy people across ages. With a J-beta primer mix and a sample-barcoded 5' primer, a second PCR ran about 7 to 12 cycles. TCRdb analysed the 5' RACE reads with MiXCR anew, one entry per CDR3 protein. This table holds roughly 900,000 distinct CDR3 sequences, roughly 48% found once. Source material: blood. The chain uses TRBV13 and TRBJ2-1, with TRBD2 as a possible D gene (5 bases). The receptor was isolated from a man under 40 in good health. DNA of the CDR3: TGTGCCAGCAGCTCCGCGGGCGTGGATCGATATGAGCAGTTCTTC. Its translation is CASSSAGVDRYEQFF.